The rows below give T cell receptor beta chains drawn from one sample of a study of blood T cell repertoires in COVID-19. Measured with immunoSEQ multiplex PCR; TCRdb has only the in-frame clones, and not every one. Of 220,000 or so clones in the sample, 70% to 90% were seen once. Specimen: peripheral blood. These receptor sequences come from a woman between 50 and 59 years old with COVID-19, enrolled during active disease. Both conserved end residues are part of each CDR3. A D gene is named only where the DNA matches it firmly. Size is stated for part of the rows, as once, few or many counts, or as a class when the clone is expanded.

J gene: TRBJ2-7
D gene: TRBD1
clone size: .
V gene: TRBV11-3
CDR3 DNA: TGTGCCAGCAGCTTGGACAGGGGATCCTACGAGCAGTACTTC
CDR3 protein: CASSLDRGSYEQYF

J gene: TRBJ2-5
D gene: .
clone size: .
V gene: TRBV5-1
CDR3 DNA: TGCGCCAGCAGCCAACAGGGTGGAGAGACCCAGTACTTC
CDR3 protein: CASSQQGGETQYF

J gene: TRBJ2-7
D gene: TRBD1
clone size: .
V gene: TRBV10-3
CDR3 DNA: TGTGCCATCAGCTCCGGGACAGCATACGAGCAGTACTTC
CDR3 protein: CAISSGTAYEQYF

J gene: TRBJ1-2
D gene: .
clone size: .
V gene: TRBV5-1
CDR3 DNA: TGCGCCAGCAGCCCGACAGTCCTAAACTATGGCTACACCTTC
CDR3 protein: CASSPTVLNYGYTF

J gene: TRBJ2-1
D gene: .
clone size: .
V gene: TRBV12-3/TRBV12-4
CDR3 DNA: TGTGCCAGCAGTTTAGCGGTAGGGAGGAAGTTCTTC
CDR3 protein: CASSLAVGRKFF

J gene: TRBJ1-5
D gene: .
clone size: few
V gene: TRBV19
CDR3 DNA: TGTGCCAGTAGTATACCGCGACAGCCCCAGCATTTT
CDR3 protein: CASSIPRQPQHF

J gene: TRBJ1-6
D gene: .
clone size: .
V gene: TRBV10-3
CDR3 DNA: TGTGCCATCAGTGAGTCGGGACATAATAATTCACCCCTCCACTTT
CDR3 protein: CAISESGHNNSPLHF

J gene: TRBJ1-5
D gene: .
clone size: .
V gene: TRBV3-1/TRBV3-2
CDR3 DNA: TGTGCCAGCAGCCTGGGGAGGAAGAATCAGCCCCAGCATTTT
CDR3 protein: CASSLGRKNQPQHF

J gene: TRBJ1-5
D gene: TRBD1
clone size: .
V gene: TRBV28
CDR3 DNA: TGTGCCAGCAGTGCGAGACAGGGAACGGGACAGCCCCAGCATTTT
CDR3 protein: CASSARQGTGQPQHF

J gene: TRBJ2-7
D gene: .
clone size: .
V gene: TRBV23-1
CDR3 DNA: TGCGCCAGCAGTCCTCGCCCACAGGGCAACGAGCAGTACTTC
CDR3 protein: CASSPRPQGNEQYF

J gene: TRBJ1-2
D gene: TRBD1
clone size: .
V gene: TRBV3-1/TRBV3-2
CDR3 DNA: TGTGCCAGCAGCCAAAGGACAGGGGGATTGCATGGCTACACCTTC
CDR3 protein: CASSQRTGGLHGYTF

J gene: TRBJ2-1
D gene: TRBD2
clone size: .
V gene: TRBV10-1
CDR3 DNA: TGCGCCAGCAGTGAGTCCCGCGGGGGGTCCTACAATGAGCAGTTCTTC
CDR3 protein: CASSESRGGSYNEQFF

J gene: TRBJ2-1
D gene: TRBD2
clone size: .
V gene: TRBV7-9
CDR3 DNA: TGTGCCAGCAGGCATCCTGGACTAGCGGGGGTCAATGAGCAGTTCTTC
CDR3 protein: CASRHPGLAGVNEQFF

J gene: TRBJ2-5
D gene: TRBD2
clone size: .
V gene: TRBV5-6
CDR3 DNA: TGTGCCAGCAGCCATTGGCGGGGGGACGCCGGGAAGACCCAGTACTTC
CDR3 protein: CASSHWRGDAGKTQYF

J gene: TRBJ2-2
D gene: .
clone size: few
V gene: TRBV5-4
CDR3 DNA: TGTGCCAGCAGCTACGGGCCGGGACAATTTAACACCGGGGAGCTGTTTTTT
CDR3 protein: CASSYGPGQFNTGELFF

J gene: TRBJ1-1
D gene: .
clone size: .
V gene: TRBV4-1
CDR3 DNA: TGCGCCAGCAGCCATCTCGGGTTCCCCACTGAAGCTTTCTTT
CDR3 protein: CASSHLGFPTEAFF

J gene: TRBJ2-7
D gene: TRBD2
clone size: .
V gene: TRBV25-1
CDR3 DNA: TGTGCCAGCAGTGAACTGAGCACTAGCGGGTCCTACGAGCAGTACTTC
CDR3 protein: CASSELSTSGSYEQYF

J gene: TRBJ1-2
D gene: .
clone size: .
V gene: TRBV19
CDR3 DNA: TGTGCCAGTAGTATAGCGGACAGTATGGCTAACTATGGCTACACCTTC
CDR3 protein: CASSIADSMANYGYTF

J gene: TRBJ1-4
D gene: TRBD1
clone size: .
V gene: TRBV7-9
CDR3 DNA: TGTGCCAGCAGCATGGGACAGGGGGGAGAAAAACTGTTTTTT
CDR3 protein: CASSMGQGGEKLFF

J gene: TRBJ2-1
D gene: TRBD2
clone size: .
V gene: TRBV11-2
CDR3 DNA: TGTGCCAGCACCCCTTGGCGGGGGGGAGACAATGAGCAGTTCTTC
CDR3 protein: CASTPWRGGDNEQFF

J gene: TRBJ2-3
D gene: TRBD2
clone size: .
V gene: TRBV6-6
CDR3 DNA: TGTGCCAGCAGTTACTCGGCTAGCGGGAACACAGATACGCAGTATTTT
CDR3 protein: CASSYSASGNTDTQYF

J gene: TRBJ2-1
D gene: TRBD2
clone size: .
V gene: TRBV27
CDR3 DNA: TGTGCCAGCAGTTCTCTTCTTCGACTAGCGGGGGGCTACAATGAGCAGTTCTTC
CDR3 protein: CASSSLLRLAGGYNEQFF

J gene: TRBJ1-2
D gene: TRBD1
clone size: .
V gene: TRBV5-1
CDR3 DNA: TGCGCCAGCAGCTCCACTCCGGGACAGCCCTATGGCTACACCTTC
CDR3 protein: CASSSTPGQPYGYTF

J gene: TRBJ2-6
D gene: TRBD1
clone size: .
V gene: TRBV30
CDR3 DNA: TGTGCCTGGAAAGTGCAGCAGGGGGTGCCCTCTGGGGCCAACGTCCTGACTTTC
CDR3 protein: CAWKVQQGVPSGANVLTF

J gene: TRBJ2-2
D gene: .
clone size: .
V gene: TRBV3-1/TRBV3-2
CDR3 DNA: TGTGCCAGCAGCGCGGGACTCTCGAACACCGGGGAGCTGTTTTTT
CDR3 protein: CASSAGLSNTGELFF

J gene: TRBJ1-5
D gene: .
clone size: .
V gene: TRBV12-3/TRBV12-4
CDR3 DNA: TGTGCCAGCAGTTCGGGGGGGTCGCCCCAGCATTTT
CDR3 protein: CASSSGGSPQHF